This TCR beta chain originates from a study of T cells in Graves' hyperthyroidism and ophthalmopathy. Findings of the study overall: Stable hyperthyroidism and ophthalmopathy were separated using 13 V-J signatures. Most thyroid clonotypes with frequency above 0.001 were detected in blood. Ophthalmopathy prediction by the model preceded onset by a median about 6.5 months.

Amplification of TCR beta CDR3 regions was performed using RNA transcripts as template. HTBI primers were employed in a first-round RT-PCR of the TCR CDR3. MiXCR, run by TCRdb on the multiplex PCR reads, gives a single entry per CDR3 protein. Of about 410,000 distinct CDR3 sequences in the sample, 13% to 15% were seen once. For this clonotype: Its antigen is unknown. A single base separates this from a much larger clone, so it may be a read error.

The CDR3 sequence is 16 residues long. Germline V gene data show CDR1 as SGDLS and CDR2 as YYNGEE. V gene TRBV9 combines with J gene TRBJ2-2, with D possibly matching TRBD2 (6 bases). The TCR was taken from a young woman with Graves' ophthalmopathy. The sample was blood. The CDR3 DNA follows: TGTCCCAGCAGCGTAGGAGGGTCTAGTAACACCGGGGAGCTGTTTTTT. Amino acids: CPSSVGGSSNTGELFF.